This section outlines one T cell receptor beta chain sequence together with its context. Its antigen remains unidentified. Fresh peripheral blood, approximately 10 ml, was the source of the PBMCs. This specimen comes from a study of T cells in Graves' hyperthyroidism and ophthalmopathy. Study outcomes and limitations: A model of 13 V-J features distinguished ophthalmopathy from stable hyperthyroidism. Blood held most thyroid clonotypes expanded above 0.001 frequency.

Trimming removed 5 bases from V and 0 bases from J, with 13 bases in between. Germline V gene sequence: CDR1 SGHTA, CDR2 FQGNSA. The CDR3 is 15 residues long. RNA transcripts provided the source from which TCR beta CDR3 regions were amplified. During a first-round RT-PCR of the TCR CDR3, the HTBI primer set was used. TCRdb re-called the multiplex PCR reads through MiXCR, storing one row per CDR3 protein. This sample carries about 280,000 distinct CDR3 sequences, less than 30% of them seen once, and the ten largest clones take about 25%. The TCR sequence derives from a man in his forties with Graves' hyperthyroidism that later progressed to Graves' ophthalmopathy. Sample: blood. The chain recombines TRBV7-2 with TRBJ2-5; D is perhaps TRBD1 (6 bases). CDR3 coding DNA: TGTGCCAGCAGCCTGGCAAGGGGGTACCAAGAGACCCAGTACTTC. The encoded protein is CASSLARGYQETQYF.